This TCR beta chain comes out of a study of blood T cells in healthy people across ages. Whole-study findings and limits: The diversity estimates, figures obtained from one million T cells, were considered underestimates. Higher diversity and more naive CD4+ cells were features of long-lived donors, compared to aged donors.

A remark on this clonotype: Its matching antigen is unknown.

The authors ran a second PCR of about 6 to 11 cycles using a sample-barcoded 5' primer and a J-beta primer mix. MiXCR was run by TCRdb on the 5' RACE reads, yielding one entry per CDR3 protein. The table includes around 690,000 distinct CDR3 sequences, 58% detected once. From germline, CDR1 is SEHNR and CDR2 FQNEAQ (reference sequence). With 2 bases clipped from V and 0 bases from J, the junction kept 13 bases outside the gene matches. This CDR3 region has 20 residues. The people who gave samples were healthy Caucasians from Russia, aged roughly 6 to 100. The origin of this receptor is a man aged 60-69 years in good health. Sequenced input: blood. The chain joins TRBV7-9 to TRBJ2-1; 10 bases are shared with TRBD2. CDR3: CASSLRQLAGVHSSYNEQFF. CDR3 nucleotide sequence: TGTGCCAGCAGCTTACGCCAGCTAGCGGGGGTACACAGCTCCTACAATGAGCAGTTCTTC.